This T cell receptor beta chain was sequenced for a study of cytomegalovirus exposure and HLA in healthy donors. Study-level information: In a later analysis, it was reported that the 120 or so validation repertoires had been produced on the same platform as the 500 to 850 repertoires belonging to the first cohort. The study's findings and limits: Clusters of TCRs from the first cohort tended to co-occur in the 120 or so validation repertoires (as a later analysis found). There were around 160 TCR beta chains listed as cytomegalovirus-associated.

Libraries were prepared by immunoSEQ multiplex PCR; TCRdb keeps only in-frame clonotypes and omits some of them. The sample yields 300,000 or so clones, approximately 85% seen once. The germline V gene has CDR1 SGHDT and CDR2 YYEEEE. CDR3 length: 15 amino acids. Losses at the gene ends were 4 bases for V and 5 bases for J; bases not matched to a gene: 6. On this clone itself: Its antigen is not identified.

Material for sequencing was PBMCs. The sequence was collected from a man aged 25-45 years in good health and CMV-seronegative. This chain joins TRBV5-6 and TRBJ1-4; 9 positions agree with TRBD1. CDR3 nucleotides: TGTGCCAGCAGCCTTGGGACAGGGTCCAATGAAAAACTGTTTTTT. Its protein is CASSLGTGSNEKLFF.